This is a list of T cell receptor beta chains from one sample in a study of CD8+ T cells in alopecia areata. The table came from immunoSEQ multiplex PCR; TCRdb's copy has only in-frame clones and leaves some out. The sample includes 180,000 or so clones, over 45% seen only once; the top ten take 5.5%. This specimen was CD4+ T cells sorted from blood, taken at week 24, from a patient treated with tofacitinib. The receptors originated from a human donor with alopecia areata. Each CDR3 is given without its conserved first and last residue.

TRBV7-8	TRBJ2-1	ASSSTLREQF
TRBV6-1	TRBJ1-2	ASSETGGAWKGYT
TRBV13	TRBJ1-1	ASSHTEWGRMNGVAF
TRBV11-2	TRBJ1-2	ASSPRDRVGGYT
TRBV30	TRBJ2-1	AWRLPGLANEQF
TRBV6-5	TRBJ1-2	ASIGTGYGYT
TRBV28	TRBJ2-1	ASSLPGQGVNEQF
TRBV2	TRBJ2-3	ASSVIAGGTDTQY
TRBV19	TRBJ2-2	ASSKSAGELF
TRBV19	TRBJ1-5	ASSMADSPPQH
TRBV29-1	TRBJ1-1	SGGTEAF
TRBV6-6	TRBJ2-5	ASKLQETQY
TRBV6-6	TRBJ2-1	ASGSYNEQF
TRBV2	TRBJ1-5	ASSSSEGGNQPQH
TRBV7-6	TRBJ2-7	ASSAGISYEQY
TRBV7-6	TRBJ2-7	ASSLGRASYEQY
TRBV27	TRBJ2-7	ASSLSNRVGEQY
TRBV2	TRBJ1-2	ASSPDGYGYT
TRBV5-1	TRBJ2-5	ASSTAGALETQY
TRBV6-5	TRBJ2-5	ASTDRDETQY
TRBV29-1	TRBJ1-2	SAQVHYGYT
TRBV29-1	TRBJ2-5	SVEGRELETQY
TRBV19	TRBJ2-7	ASSTTGTNEQY
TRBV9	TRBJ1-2	ASTRRDRGYGYT
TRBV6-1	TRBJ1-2	ASSREGTGYGYT
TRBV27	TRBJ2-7	ASSLLQGQTYEQY
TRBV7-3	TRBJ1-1	ASSLTGGSRNTEAF
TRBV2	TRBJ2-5	ASSETSSDTDQY
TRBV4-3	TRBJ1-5	ASSQDLAVSNQPQH
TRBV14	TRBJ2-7	ASSQKTGYEQY
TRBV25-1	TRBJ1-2	ASSAKVSYGYT
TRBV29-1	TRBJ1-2	SVGGQEVYGYT
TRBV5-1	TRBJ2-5	ASSLELAGGETQY
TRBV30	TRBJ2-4	AWTSGTENIQY
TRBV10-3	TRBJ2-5	AISAQTGAIQETQY
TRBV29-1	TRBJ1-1	SVEALQGLEAF
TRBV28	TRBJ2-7	ASRTTDYEQY
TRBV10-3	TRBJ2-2	AISGLAGPLAGELF
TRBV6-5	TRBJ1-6	ASSTTSVNSPLH
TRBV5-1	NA	ASSLETGSSYEQY
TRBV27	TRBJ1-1	ASSLNGRNTEAF